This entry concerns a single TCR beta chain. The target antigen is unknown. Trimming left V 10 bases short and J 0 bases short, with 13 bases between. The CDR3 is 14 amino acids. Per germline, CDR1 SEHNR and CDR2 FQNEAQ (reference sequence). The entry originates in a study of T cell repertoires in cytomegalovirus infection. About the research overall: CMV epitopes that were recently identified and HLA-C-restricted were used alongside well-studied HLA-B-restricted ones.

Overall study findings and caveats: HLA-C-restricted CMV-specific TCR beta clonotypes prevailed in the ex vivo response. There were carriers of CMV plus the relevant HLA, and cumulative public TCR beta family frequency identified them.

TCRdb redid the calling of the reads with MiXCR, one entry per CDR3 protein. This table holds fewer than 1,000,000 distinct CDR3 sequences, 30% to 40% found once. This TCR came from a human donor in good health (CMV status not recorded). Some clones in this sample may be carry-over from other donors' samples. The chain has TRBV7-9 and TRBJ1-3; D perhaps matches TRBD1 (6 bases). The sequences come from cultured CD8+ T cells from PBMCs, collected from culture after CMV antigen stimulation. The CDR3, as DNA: TGTGCCACACAGGACAGCGGCTCTGGAAACACCATATATTTT. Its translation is CATQDSGSGNTIYF.